This T cell receptor (beta chain) was sequenced for a study of blood T cell repertoires in COVID-19. At the level of the study: Whether acute or convalescent, the COVID-19 samples came from the United States, Italy and Spain.

Recruitment covered roughly 22 US areas and drew participants whose ages spanned about 18 to 89 years. It was within 2 weeks before study entry that exposed participants met a COVID-19 case. How the authors handled the data: Scientists estimated how many nucleated cells there were by amplifying reference gene primers. Profiled with immunoSEQ multiplex PCR; TCRdb holds only in-frame clones, not every one. V and J calls and clone size are given by that table; D and trimming were obtained from the DNA. The sample has 150,000 or so clones, over 70% seen once. This clone showed up just once. The CDR3 has 14 residues. CDR1 is SGHTA, CDR2 FQGNSA, per germline. V lost 8 bases and J 0 bases, leaving 13 bases between the germline ends.

The J gene is TRBJ1-1, the V gene TRBV7-2; D is perhaps TRBD1 (6 bases). The clonotype was recovered from a man between 65 and 85 years old who had been exposed to COVID-19. The specimen was PBMCs or T cells enriched from blood (not recorded which). CDR3: CASHPGHLNTEAFF. CDR3 DNA: TGTGCCAGCCACCCGGGACACTTGAACACTGAAGCTTTCTTT.